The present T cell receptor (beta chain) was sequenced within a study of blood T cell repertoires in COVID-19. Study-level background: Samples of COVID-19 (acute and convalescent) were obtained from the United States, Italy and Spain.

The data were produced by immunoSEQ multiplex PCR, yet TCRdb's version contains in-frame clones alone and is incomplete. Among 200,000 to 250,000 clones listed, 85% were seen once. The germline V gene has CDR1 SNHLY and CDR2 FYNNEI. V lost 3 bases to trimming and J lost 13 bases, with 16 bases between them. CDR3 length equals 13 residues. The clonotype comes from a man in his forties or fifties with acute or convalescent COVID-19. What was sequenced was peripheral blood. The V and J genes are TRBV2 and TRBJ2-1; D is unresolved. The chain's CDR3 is CASSDPSAAKQFF. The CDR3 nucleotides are TGTGCCAGCAGTGACCCCAGCGCTGCCAAACAGTTCTTC.